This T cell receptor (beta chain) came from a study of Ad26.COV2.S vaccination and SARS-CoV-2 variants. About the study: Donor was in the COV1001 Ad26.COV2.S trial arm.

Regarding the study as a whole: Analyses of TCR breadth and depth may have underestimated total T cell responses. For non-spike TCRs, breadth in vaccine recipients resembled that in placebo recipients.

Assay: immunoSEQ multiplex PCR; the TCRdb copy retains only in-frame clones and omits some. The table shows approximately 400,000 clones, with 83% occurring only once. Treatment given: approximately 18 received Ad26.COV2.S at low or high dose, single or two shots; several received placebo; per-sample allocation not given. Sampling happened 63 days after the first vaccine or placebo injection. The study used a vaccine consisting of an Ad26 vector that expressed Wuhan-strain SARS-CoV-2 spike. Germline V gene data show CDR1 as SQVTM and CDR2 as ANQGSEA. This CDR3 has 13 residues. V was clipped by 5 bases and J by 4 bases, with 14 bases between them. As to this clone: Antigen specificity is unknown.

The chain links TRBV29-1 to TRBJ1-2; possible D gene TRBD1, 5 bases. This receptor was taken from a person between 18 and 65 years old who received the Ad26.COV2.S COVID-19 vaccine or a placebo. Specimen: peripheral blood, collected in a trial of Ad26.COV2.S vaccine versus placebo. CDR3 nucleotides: TGCAGCGTTTGGTCCCAGGGTCCCTATGGCTACACCTTC. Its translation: CSVWSQGPYGYTF.